This T cell receptor beta chain emerged from a study of blood T cell repertoires in COVID-19. At the level of the study: T cells, B-cell-depleted T cells, or PBMCs provided the cDNA or gDNA that served as material.

Germline CDR1 SEHNR, CDR2 FQNEAQ (reference sequence). This CDR3 is 12 amino acids long. Trimming left V 4 bases short and J 5 bases short, with 9 bases between. Methods used by the authors: Amplification of reference gene primers was used by the study to estimate nucleated cell counts. Assay used: immunoSEQ multiplex PCR; TCRdb lists only in-frame clones, some missing. That table furnishes V, J and clone size, whereas the DNA furnished D and trimming. This sample has 140,000 to 150,000 clones, with about 80% found just once. The clonotype was recovered from a human donor in a cohort sampled during active COVID-19. Sequenced input: peripheral blood. V and J are TRBV7-9 and TRBJ2-7; D is undetermined. The CDR3 sequence is CASSYYNNEQYF. In DNA form, the CDR3 reads TGTGCCAGCAGCTATTACAATAACGAGCAGTACTTC.